This is a list of T cell receptor beta chains from one sample in a study of T-cell reconstitution after alpha-beta-depleted transplantation in children. TCRdb reanalysed the PCR reads using MiXCR and keeps one entry per CDR3 protein. The table has 65,000 to 70,000 distinct CDR3 sequences, roughly 5.2% seen once. Sequencing was performed on PBMCs, mostly from graft donor cells, taken 180 days after TCRalphabeta/CD19-depleted stem cell transplant. All receptors come from a boy in the first two years of life who had a stem cell transplant for acute myeloid leukemia, so the T cells may come from the graft donor. The CDR3 runs from the conserved cysteine through the conserved F or W.

>TRBV12-3/TRBV12-4|TRBJ1-1
CASSFHTEAFF
>TRBV5-1|TRBJ2-1
CASSSPPVNEQFF
>TRBV4-3|TRBJ2-5
CASSQGLAGGPETQYF
>TRBV18|TRBJ2-5
CASSPTMAAPPIQETQYF
>TRBV10-3|TRBJ1-1
CAIGDRVNTEAFF
>TRBV19|TRBJ2-1
CASKGLAGWDNEQFF
>TRBV4-3|TRBJ2-1
CASSQDGGPPNEQFF
>TRBV7-2|TRBJ2-4
CASSHIPGENIQYF
>TRBV11-2|TRBJ2-1
CASSTLAGGYNEQFF
>TRBV20-1|TRBJ2-1
CSARDRRGAYNEQFF
>TRBV3-1|TRBJ2-3
CASSQGPRVFPDTQYF
>TRBV4-3|TRBJ2-3
CASSQEGKRDTQYF
>TRBV5-1|TRBJ2-7
CASSPDISYEQYF
>TRBV12-3/TRBV12-4|TRBJ2-2
CASSLKRGQNTGELFF
>TRBV5-1|TRBJ2-4
CASSPVEGLAKNIQYF
>TRBV5-5|TRBJ1-2
CASRSQGYGYTF
>TRBV11-2|TRBJ2-3
CASSLKAGGIDTQYF
>TRBV12-3/TRBV12-4|TRBJ1-2
CASSLTENYGYTF
>TRBV10-3|TRBJ1-4
CAISVSGEKLFF
>TRBV18|TRBJ2-4
CASSPRSSPAKNIQYF
>TRBV7-6|TRBJ2-1
CASSLASGTSGGAPTKEQFF
>TRBV6-5|TRBJ2-3
CASSYTPGLATDTQYF
>TRBV20-1|TRBJ2-1
CSGGHEEYNEQFF
>TRBV29-1|TRBJ2-7
CSVGGHRYKQYF
>TRBV5-1|TRBJ1-5
CASSLRGDQPQHF
>TRBV6-5|TRBJ2-7
CASSYMQLAYEQYF